The source of this TCR beta chain is a study of blood T cell repertoires in COVID-19 (dated by TCRdb to 2020 to 2022). Broadly, across the study: Samples covering the acute and convalescent phases of COVID-19 were provided by collaborators in the United States, Italy and Spain. The material from the prospective study consisted of cDNA or gDNA derived from T cells, B-cell-depleted T cells, or PBMCs. Deeply sampled blood TCRbeta repertoires from subjects exposed to, actively infected with, or recovered from COVID-19 were included in the dataset. A freely available public database, intended as a resource for researchers studying the immune response to SARS-CoV-2, is where the repertoires were released. The samples were drawn from the first 160 participants of the ongoing ImmuneRACE study and from over 950 subjects provided by 6 global collaborators. The sample metadata nearly always contained a de-identified subject ID, COVID-19 status, age in years and sex. HLA class I and class II types, where available, came from metadata supplied by the sample provider rather than from assay-based typing. General findings and caveats noted by the study authors: The amount of clinical and demographic metadata varied by source and participant and was provided uncurated.

Note on this clone: What this receptor recognizes is not known. Per-nucleotide qualities are absent, and no much larger clonotype sits a single base away.

TCRbeta CDR3 regions were amplified from genomic DNA by means of the immunoSEQ Assay, a bias-controlled multiplex PCR. The source study handled its data this way. Within the assay, amplification of reference gene primers was used to estimate how many nucleated cells each sample contained. To quantify the absolute abundance of each unique TCRbeta CDR3 rearrangement, sequence reads were collapsed and filtered. For each sample, productive Simpson clonality was calculated as the square root of Simpson's diversity index over productive rearrangements. This immuneACCESS table, as held by TCRdb, lists in-frame sequences with V and J called but not all clones. Of the missing ones, under half trace to an unresolved V gene in checked studies; the others have no known cause. That table is the source of V, J and clone size, and D and trimming were worked out from the DNA. Present in this sample are about 23,000 clones, around nine tenths of which were seen just once. The ten largest clones take up about 5.7% of the sample.

From the germline V gene (reference sequence), CDR1 is SEHNR and CDR2 is FQNEAQ. V loses 5 bases of germline sequence and J loses 0 bases, and the interval between the two ends is 12 bases. The CDR3 contains 15 residues, cysteine and phenylalanine counted. Only the CDR3 DNA is retained, 45 bases long and in frame from the first base. The collaborating institutions used their own protocols to collect whole blood in K2EDTA tubes. For TCRbeta analysis, collaborator samples were shipped as frozen whole blood, as isolated PBMCs, or as DNA extracted from either sample type. Material for sequencing was peripheral blood. Rearrangement joined TRBV7-9 to TRBJ2-3; the D gene is possibly TRBD2, with 7 bases matching. The TCR comes from an elderly woman with active COVID-19. The CDR3 region reads CASSPRGGSTDTQYF. The DNA sequence is TGTGCCAGCAGCCCTAGGGGGGGAAGCACAGATACGCAGTATTTT.